This entry features one TCR beta chain sequence. The data belong to a study of sequential checkpoint blockade in melanoma. TCRdb's copy holds only in-frame clones and misses some; the assay was immunoSEQ multiplex PCR. The table has fewer than 40,000 clones, 80% to 90% seen once. The J segment lost 2 bases and the V segment lost 3 bases, leaving 3 bases of the junction unmatched. Germline lookup yields CDR1 SGHRS and CDR2 YFSETQ. The CDR3 covers 15 residues. Treatment given: randomized to nivolumab then ipilimumab (arm A) or the reverse (arm B). The chain combines TRBV5-1 with TRBJ1-1, with 11 positions matching TRBD1. The sequence was obtained from a human donor with melanoma. This specimen consisted of CD8+ T cells sorted from blood (inferred from file names), obtained from a patient given nivolumab and ipilimumab in sequence. The CDR3 DNA reads as TGCGCCAGCAGCTGGACAGGGGGCAGTAACACTGAAGCTTTCTTT. This encodes CASSWTGGSNTEAFF.